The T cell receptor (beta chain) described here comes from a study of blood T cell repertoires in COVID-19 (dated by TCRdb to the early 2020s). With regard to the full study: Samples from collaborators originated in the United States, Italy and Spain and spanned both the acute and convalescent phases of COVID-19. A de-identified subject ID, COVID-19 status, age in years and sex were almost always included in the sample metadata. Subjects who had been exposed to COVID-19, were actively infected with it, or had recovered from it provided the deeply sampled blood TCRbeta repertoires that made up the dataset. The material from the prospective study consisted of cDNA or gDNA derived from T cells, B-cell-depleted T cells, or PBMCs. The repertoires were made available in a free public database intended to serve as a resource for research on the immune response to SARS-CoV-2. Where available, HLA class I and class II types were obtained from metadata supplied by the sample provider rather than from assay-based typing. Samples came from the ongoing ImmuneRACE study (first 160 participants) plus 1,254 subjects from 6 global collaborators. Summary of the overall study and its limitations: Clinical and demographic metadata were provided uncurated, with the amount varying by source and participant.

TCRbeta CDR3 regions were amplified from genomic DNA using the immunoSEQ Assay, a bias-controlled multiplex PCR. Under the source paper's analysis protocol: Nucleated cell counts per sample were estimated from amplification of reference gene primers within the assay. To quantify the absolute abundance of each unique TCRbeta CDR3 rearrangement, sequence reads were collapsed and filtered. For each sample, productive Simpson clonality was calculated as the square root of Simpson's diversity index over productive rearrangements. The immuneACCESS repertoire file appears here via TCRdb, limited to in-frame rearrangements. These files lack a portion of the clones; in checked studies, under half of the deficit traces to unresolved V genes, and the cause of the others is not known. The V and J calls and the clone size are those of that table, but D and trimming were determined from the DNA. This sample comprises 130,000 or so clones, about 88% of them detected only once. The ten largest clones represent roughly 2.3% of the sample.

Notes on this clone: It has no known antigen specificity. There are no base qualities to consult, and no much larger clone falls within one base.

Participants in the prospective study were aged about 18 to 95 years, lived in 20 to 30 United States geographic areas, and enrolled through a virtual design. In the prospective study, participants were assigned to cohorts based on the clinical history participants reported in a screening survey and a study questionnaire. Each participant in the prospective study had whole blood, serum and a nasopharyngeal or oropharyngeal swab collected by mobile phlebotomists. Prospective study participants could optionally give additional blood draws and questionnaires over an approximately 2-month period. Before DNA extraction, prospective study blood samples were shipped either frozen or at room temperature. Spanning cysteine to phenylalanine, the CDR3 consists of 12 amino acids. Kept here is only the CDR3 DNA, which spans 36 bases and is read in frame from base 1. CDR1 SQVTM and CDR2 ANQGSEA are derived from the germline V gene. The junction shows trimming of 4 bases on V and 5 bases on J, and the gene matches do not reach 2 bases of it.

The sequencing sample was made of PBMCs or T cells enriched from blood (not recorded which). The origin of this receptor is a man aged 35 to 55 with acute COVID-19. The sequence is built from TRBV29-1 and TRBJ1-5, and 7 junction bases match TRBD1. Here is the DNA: TGCAGCGTTGGAGGGGGCGATCAGCCCCAGCATTTT. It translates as CSVGGGDQPQHF.